Many counts were recorded for the clone carrying this T cell receptor (beta chain). The CDR3 totals 12 residues. Germline-derived CDR1 and CDR2 are SGHAT and FQNNGV. The ends were cut back, 4 bases at V and 6 bases at J, with 7 bases in the middle. Each ophthalmopathy patient scored at least 3 on the Clinical Activity Score and at least 4 on NOSPECS grade, with duration under 3 months. These data belong to a study of T cells in Graves' hyperthyroidism and ophthalmopathy. RNA transcripts provided the source from which TCR beta CDR3 regions were amplified. HTBI primers were employed in a first-round RT-PCR of the TCR CDR3. TCRdb itself ran the multiplex PCR reads through MiXCR, one entry per CDR3 protein. The table lists about 640,000 distinct CDR3 sequences, around 20% of them singletons.

Sequencing was carried out using blood. This sequence was found in a man aged 25 to 40 with Graves' ophthalmopathy. The chain combines TRBV11-2 with TRBJ1-5; D is undetermined. Written as DNA, the CDR3 is TGTGCCAGCAGCTCGTTGGGTCAGCCCCAGCATTTT. Amino acids: CASSSLGQPQHF.